Each of the 20 T cell receptor beta chains below was sequenced from the same sample in a study of CD8 T cells in ankylosing spondylitis (dated by TCRdb to the late 2010s). Library creation used 5' RACE. The sequencing machine was an Illumina HiSeq 2500. Using fastp trimming at Q25 and MiXCR clonotype assembly, TCRdb reanalyzed the public sequencing data and kept in-frame beta chains. Under each unique CDR3 protein, matching rows form one entry showing the most common genes and DNA. This sample holds under 450,000 distinct CDR3 sequences; 20% to 25% were observed only once. About an eighth of the sample is in the top ten clones. Sequencing input: blood, either unsorted or a sorted T cell fraction (not recorded which). These TCRs come from a male donor with ankylosing spondylitis or in good health (not recorded which).

This clonotype was seen many times. V and J are TRBV27 and TRBJ2-7; D not resolved. Deletions cut 6 bases from V and 2 bases from J, with 14 bases between. From germline, CDR1 is MNHEY and CDR2 SMNVEV (reference sequence). The CDR3 sequence is 14 residues long. CDR3 sequence: CASSLGPGPYEQYF. CDR3 bases: TGTGCCAGCAGCTTAGGGCCAGGCCCCTACGAGCAGTACTTC.

The gene calls are TRBV6-5 and TRBJ1-2; tentatively, D is TRBD1 (6 bases). This CDR3 is built from 16 residues. Per germline, CDR1 MNHEY and CDR2 SVGAGI. Trimming cost V 0 bases and J 3 bases, with 14 bases left between them. DNA of the CDR3: TGTGCCAGCAGTTACTCCTTCAGGGGACAAGACTATGGCTACACCTTC. It codes for CASSYSFRGQDYGYTF.

This clonotype has just a few counts. J is TRBJ2-7 and V is TRBV12-3 or TRBV12-4; 9 bases agree with TRBD2. CDR3 size: 14 residues. V gave up 8 bases and J gave up 0 bases; unmatched junction bases: 5. CDR3 in amino acids: CASGSGGLSYEQYF. The CDR3 bases are TGTGCCAGCGGCAGCGGGGGGCTCTCCTACGAGCAGTACTTC.

J is TRBJ1-1 and V is TRBV12-3 or TRBV12-4; 11 nucleotides align to TRBD1. V shed 6 bases, J shed 4 bases, and the junction held 4 bases outside the gene matches. The CDR3 runs to 14 residues. The CDR3 is CASSGTGGVTEAFF. The DNA of the CDR3 is TGTGCCAGCAGCGGGACAGGGGGAGTCACTGAAGCTTTCTTT.

The genes are TRBV30 and TRBJ2-3; D is unresolved. Germline CDR1 is GTSNPN and CDR2 is SVGIG (reference sequence). This CDR3 contains 14 residues. Trimming removed 2 bases from V and 1 base from J, with 10 bases in between. The CDR3 protein is CAWSTLPGTDTQYF. The CDR3 DNA reads as TGTGCCTGGAGTACCCTCCCCGGCACAGATACGCAGTATTTT.

This clonotype has just a few counts. This chain uses TRBV7-2 with TRBJ2-5; D may be TRBD1 (5 bases). The germline CDR1 and CDR2 sequences are SGHTA and FQGNSA. Trimming pared 4 bases from V and 1 base from J, leaving 13 bases between. The CDR3 extends over 15 amino acids. CDR3 sequence: CASSYPTELQETQYF. The CDR3 coding sequence is TGTGCCAGCAGCTACCCGACAGAACTCCAAGAGACCCAGTACTTC.

This clonotype came up a few times. The chain carries TRBV6-5 and TRBJ2-7; 9 bases are shared with TRBD2. Per germline, CDR1 MNHEY and CDR2 SVGAGI. J gave up 0 bases and V 0 bases, and 9 bases lay outside the gene matches. CDR3 length equals 18 residues. DNA of the CDR3: TGTGCCAGCAGTTACTCCACAGGGGTAGCGGGAGCCTCCTACGAGCAGTACTTC. Translating it yields CASSYSTGVAGASYEQYF.

This clonotype was seen more than once but under ten times. This chain's CDR3 is CASSEGRANTGELFF. CDR3 sequence (DNA): TGTGCCAGCAGTGAGGGCAGAGCGAACACCGGGGAGCTGTTTTTT. This chain connects TRBV6-4 to TRBJ2-2; D is unresolved. This CDR3 has 15 amino acids. V was clipped by 3 bases and J by 0 bases, with 8 bases between them. CDR1 is MRHNA and CDR2 is SNTAGT in the germline V gene.

The chain links TRBV5-5 to TRBJ2-7, with D perhaps given as TRBD1 or TRBD2 (7 bases each). This CDR3 has 15 residues. V gave up 2 bases and J gave up 4 bases, with 16 bases separating them. Germline-derived CDR1 and CDR2 are SGHKS and YYEKEE (reference sequence). CDR3 sequence reads: CASSLPRQGGYEQYF. The CDR3 DNA is TGTGCCAGCAGCTTACCGCGACAGGGAGGGTACGAGCAGTACTTC.

CDR3 sequence reads: CASSSRTASYEQYF. CDR3 in DNA: TGTGCCAGCAGCTCCAGGACAGCCTCCTACGAGCAGTACTTC. The chain carries TRBV7-9 and TRBJ2-7; possibly TRBD1 for D (6 bases). Per germline, CDR1 SEHNR and CDR2 FQNEAQ (reference sequence). The V gene lost 4 bases and the J gene lost 0 bases, with 10 bases spanning the gap. The CDR3 sequence is 14 residues long. Together with reference TRBV7-9 and TRBJ2-7, the CDR3 gives the full variable domain: DTGVSQNPRHKITKRGQNVTFRCDPISEHNRLYWYRQTLGQGPEFLTYFQNEAQLEKSRLLSDRFSAERPKGSFSTLEIQRTEQGDSAMYLCASSSRTASYEQYFGPGTRLTVT.

This rearrangement joins TRBV6-1 to TRBJ2-7, with 8 bases aligning to TRBD1. V shed 5 bases, J shed 2 bases, and the junction held 14 bases outside the gene matches. Germline CDR1 and CDR2: MNHNS and SASEGT. CDR3 length: 17 residues. CDR3 sequence (DNA): TGTGCCAGCAGTCCTCATGTCGGGGACAGGCGAACCTACGAGCAGTACTTC. This sequence encodes CASSPHVGDRRTYEQYF.

The chain has TRBV3-1 and TRBJ2-3; D remains ambiguous. Germline-derived CDR1 and CDR2 are LGHDT and YNNKEL (reference sequence). This CDR3 has 17 residues. The V and J ends lost 2 bases and 1 base respectively, with 16 bases between them. CDR3 sequence (DNA): TGTGCCAGCAGCCAAAGAGATGGTCTAGTCGGCACAGATACGCAGTATTTT. Translating it yields CASSQRDGLVGTDTQYF.

In its sample, this clonotype was seen a few times. This rearrangement joins TRBV20-1 to TRBJ2-3; D is ambiguous. CDR1 and CDR2 from the germline V gene are DFQATT and SNEGSKA (reference sequence). V lost 0 bases, J lost 9 bases, and 13 bases lay in between. The CDR3 sequence is 13 residues long. This chain's CDR3 is CSARDGGFDTQYF. CDR3 nucleotides: TGCAGTGCTAGAGATGGCGGCTTTGACACGCAGTATTTT.

The DNA of the CDR3 is TGTGCCAGCAGTTATCCCGAACAGGGGGCGCGAAAGGGTACCCAGTACTTC. The encoded protein is CASSYPEQGARKGTQYF. The chain is built from TRBV6-5 and TRBJ2-5, with 9 positions matching TRBD1. Germline CDR1 and CDR2: MNHEY and SVGAGI. The CDR3 contains 17 residues. V dropped 3 bases and J dropped 8; count of bases not matched to a gene: 16.

Only a few counts were recorded for this clonotype. V and J are TRBV20-1 and TRBJ2-1; the match to TRBD2 covers 7 bases. V shed 6 bases and J 8 bases; nucleotides not matched to a gene: 7. The CDR3 loop spans 12 amino acids. The germline gives CDR1 DFQATT, CDR2 SNEGSKA (reference sequence). CDR3: CSAAGDYHEQFF. The CDR3 region has the DNA TGCAGTGCCGCGGGGGATTATCATGAGCAGTTCTTC.

This clonotype occurred a few times. This chain links TRBV20-1 with TRBJ2-5; TRBD2 aligns across 9 bases. The ends lost 1 base at V and 5 bases at J; junction bases unmatched: 8. The CDR3 is 15 amino acids. In germline, CDR1 is DFQATT, CDR2 SNEGSKA (reference sequence). The CDR3 loop is CSARAAAGGTETQYF. DNA for the CDR3: TGCAGTGCTAGAGCAGCAGCGGGGGGTACGGAGACCCAGTACTTC.

The CDR3 loop reads CAIRPDSQETQYF. The CDR3 nucleotides are TGTGCCATCAGACCCGACAGTCAAGAGACCCAGTACTTC. V gene TRBV10-3 combines with J gene TRBJ2-5, with D perhaps TRBD1 (5 bases). Germline V CDR1 and CDR2: ENHRY, SYGVKD. CDR3 size: 13 residues. V lost 6 bases and J lost 2, with 10 bases in between.

J is TRBJ1-2 and V is TRBV21-1; the table calls TRBD1, which could not be checked here. TRBV21-1 is labeled a pseudogene. The CDR3 is 12 amino acids. DNA of the CDR3: TGTGCCAGCAGCAACTCAGGGGGTGGCTACACCTTC. Residues: CASSNSGGGYTF.

V usage is TRBV3-1 and J usage is TRBJ2-7; a weak D match, TRBD1 (5 bases). This CDR3 is built from 13 residues. Trimming took 4 bases from V and 3 from J, leaving 10 bases between them. CDR1 is LGHDT and CDR2 is YNNKEL in the germline V gene (reference sequence). The CDR3 bases are TGTGCCAGCAGCCTGGGGCTCTTCTACGAGCAGTACTTC. Translated: CASSLGLFYEQYF.

The sample holds a few counts of this clonotype. The chain links TRBV12-3 or TRBV12-4 to TRBJ2-7, with 7 bases aligning to TRBD1. J was trimmed by 2 bases and V by 4 bases; bases with no gene match: 8. The CDR3 loop spans 15 amino acids. CDR3 DNA: TGTGCCAGCAGTTCCCGGACAGGAAACCCCTACGAGCAGTACTTC. As protein: CASSSRTGNPYEQYF.